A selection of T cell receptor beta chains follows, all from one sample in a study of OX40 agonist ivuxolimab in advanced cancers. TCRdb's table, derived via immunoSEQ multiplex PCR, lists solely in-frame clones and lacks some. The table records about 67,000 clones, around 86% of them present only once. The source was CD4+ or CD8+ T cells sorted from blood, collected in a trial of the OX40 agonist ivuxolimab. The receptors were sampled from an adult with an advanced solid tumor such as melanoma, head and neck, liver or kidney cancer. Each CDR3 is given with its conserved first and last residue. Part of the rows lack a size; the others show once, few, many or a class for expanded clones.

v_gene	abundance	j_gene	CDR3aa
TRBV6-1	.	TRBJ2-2	CASSEVGEYYTGELFF
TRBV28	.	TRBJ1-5	CASSYPTEWNQPQHF
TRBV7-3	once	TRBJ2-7	CASSPRDTYEQYF
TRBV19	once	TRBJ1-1	CASTLLQDGWTEAFF
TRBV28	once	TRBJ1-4	CATTLGGTNEKLFF
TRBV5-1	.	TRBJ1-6	CASSLDRDGGRDSPLHF
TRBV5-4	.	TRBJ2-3	CASSLQAGPGTDTQYF
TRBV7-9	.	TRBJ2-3	CASSSRLAGLTDTQYF
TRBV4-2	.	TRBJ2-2	CASSPIGGASSAGELFF
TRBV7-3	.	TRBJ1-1	CASSSDRHTEAFF
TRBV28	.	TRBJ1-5	CASSLRTGVMNQPQHF
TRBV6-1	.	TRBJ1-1	CASSVGAQGLAEAFF
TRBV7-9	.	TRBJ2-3	CASSLDPGGISDTQYF
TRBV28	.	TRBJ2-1	CASSSGVVVDEQFF
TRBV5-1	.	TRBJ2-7	CASSLDRDEQYF
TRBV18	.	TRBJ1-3	CASSPQGAGNTIYF
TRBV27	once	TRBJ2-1	CASSPGTSSLGLGGLGQFF
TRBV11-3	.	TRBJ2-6	CASSAGGAGANVLTF
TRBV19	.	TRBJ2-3	CATGRGDTDTQYF
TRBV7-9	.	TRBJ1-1	CASSPRGAGTEAFF
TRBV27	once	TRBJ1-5	CASSTEPGTRAHF
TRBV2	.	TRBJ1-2	CASSEASGQLHGYTF
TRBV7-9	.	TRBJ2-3	CASSSARGRGDTQYF
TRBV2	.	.	CASSEVSSDLYEQYF
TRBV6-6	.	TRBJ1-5	CATRQGGSNQPQHF
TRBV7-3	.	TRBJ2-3	CASSTGTAADTQYF
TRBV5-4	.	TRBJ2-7	CASSSSGRSYEQYF
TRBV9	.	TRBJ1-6	CASRAGGLNSPLHF
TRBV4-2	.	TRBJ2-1	CASSQDLPSGNEQFF
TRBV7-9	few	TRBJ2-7	CASSYRDSPYEQYF
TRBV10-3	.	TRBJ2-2	CAISEGGARTGELFF
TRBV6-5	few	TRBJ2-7	CASGLPSEQYF
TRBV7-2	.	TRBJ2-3	CASSPGLRDTQYF
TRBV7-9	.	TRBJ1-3	CASSWLQASGNTIYF
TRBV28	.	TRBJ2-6	CASREHVAGANVLTF
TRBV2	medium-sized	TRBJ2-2	CASSEYRTANTGELFF
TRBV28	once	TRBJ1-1	CASRSGYTEAFF
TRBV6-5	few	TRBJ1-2	CASLHSTSGYTF
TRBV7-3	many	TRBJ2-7	CASSPGPGRVYEQYF
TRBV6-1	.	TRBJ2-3	CASSEALTPDTQYF
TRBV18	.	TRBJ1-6	CASSPVGTGGDSPLHF
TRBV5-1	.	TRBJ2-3	CASSLDRNTQYF
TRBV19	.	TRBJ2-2	CASRTASNTGELFF
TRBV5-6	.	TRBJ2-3	CASSLPSGADTQYF
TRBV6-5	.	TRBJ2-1	CASSHGTGAGEQFF